This T cell receptor (beta chain) was sequenced in a study of T cells expressing NK-cell markers. Looking at the study overall: Sorted T-cell subsets CD3+CD56+NKG2C+, CD3+CD56+NKG2C- and CD3+CD56-NKG2C+ were TCR beta-sequenced. The eight sequenced donors comprised seven who were HCMV-seropositive and one who was seronegative.

Study-wide results and limits: Topping the CD3+CD56-NKG2C+ fraction as well were these clonotypes, in a handful of donors.

Concerning this clonotype: Antigen unknown.

The CDR3 has 18 residues. CDR1 and CDR2 from the germline V gene are SGHTA and FQGNSA. One entry per CDR3 protein, without DNA, is what TCRdb gives after re-calling the 5' RACE reads. Recorded here are almost 450,000 distinct CDR3 sequences; the top ten clones represent more than 7%. The source material was blood T cells: a sorted CD56 or NKG2C T cell subset, CD4+ or CD8+ T cells, or bulk PBMC T cells (not recorded which). This TCR came from a woman aged 18 to 69 in good health. The gene calls are TRBV7-2 and TRBJ2-1; TCRdb designates TRBD2, a call that cannot be tested without DNA. The CDR3: CASSLAGLAGASYNEQFF.